This T cell receptor (beta chain) was found in a study of monozygotic twins with inflammatory bowel disease. Note on this clonotype: Its antigen remains unidentified.

The template-switching step introduced UMIs that carried a 6-nucleotide sample barcode. TCRdb reprocessed the 5' RACE reads, with one entry per CDR3 protein and no DNA. This listing includes 350,000 to 400,000 distinct CDR3 sequences. Germline CDR1 and CDR2: SEHNR and FQNEAQ (reference sequence). The CDR3 runs to 13 residues. General study results and limits: There were differing immunosuppressive treatments, which may have added variability to patient repertoires. People with IBD had fewer clonotypes in common with others than healthy twins did, especially with disease activity.

The rearrangement uses TRBV7-9 and TRBJ2-1; TCRdb's D call, TRBD1, is unchecked because there is no DNA. The sequence was obtained from a human donor with ulcerative colitis or Crohn's disease, or a healthy co-twin of an affected twin (not recorded which). The sample comprised blood. This chain's CDR3 is CASSGQGWGEQFF.